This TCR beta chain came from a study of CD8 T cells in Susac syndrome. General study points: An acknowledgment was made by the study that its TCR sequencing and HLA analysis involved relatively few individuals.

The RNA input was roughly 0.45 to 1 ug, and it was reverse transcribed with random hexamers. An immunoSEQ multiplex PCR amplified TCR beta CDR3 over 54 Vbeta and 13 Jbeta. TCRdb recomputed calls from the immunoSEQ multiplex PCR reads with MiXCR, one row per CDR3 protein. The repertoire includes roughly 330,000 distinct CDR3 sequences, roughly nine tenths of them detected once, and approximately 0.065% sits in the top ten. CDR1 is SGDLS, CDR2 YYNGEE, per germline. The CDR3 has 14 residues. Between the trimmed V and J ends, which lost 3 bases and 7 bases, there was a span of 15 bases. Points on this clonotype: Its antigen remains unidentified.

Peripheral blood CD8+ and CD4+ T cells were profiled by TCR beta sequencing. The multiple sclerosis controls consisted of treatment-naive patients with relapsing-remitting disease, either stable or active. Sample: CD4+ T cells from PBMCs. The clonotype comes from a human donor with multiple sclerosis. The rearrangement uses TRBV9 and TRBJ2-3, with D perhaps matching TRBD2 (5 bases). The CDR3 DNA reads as TGTGCCAGCAGCGGCGTGAGAGGGTCCAATACGCAGTATTTT. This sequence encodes CASSGVRGSNTQYF.